These 2 T cell receptor beta chains were sequenced from one sample in a study of spatial heterogeneity in lung cancer. Time point defined: sample taken at primary tumor resection. TCRdb called the 5' RACE reads again in MiXCR, with one record for every CDR3 protein. The table has roughly 25,000 distinct CDR3 sequences, 4% to 5% seen once. Material: PBMCs, obtained at surgery. These receptors were taken from a male donor with early-stage non-small cell lung cancer.

This clonotype has a handful of counts. The J gene is TRBJ2-1, the V gene TRBV20-1; weak D call: TRBD2 (6 bases). Germline V lookup: CDR1 DFQATT, CDR2 SNEGSKA (reference sequence). This CDR3 is 16 amino acids long. The germline V and J ends were trimmed by 0 bases and 2 bases, with 14 bases remaining between them. CDR3 bases: TGCAGTGCTAGAGACCAGCGTAGCGGCCCCTACAATGAGCAGTTCTTC. Its translation: CSARDQRSGPYNEQFF.

The table lists this clonotype with many counts. This chain connects TRBV29-1 to TRBJ1-2; possibly TRBD1 for D (6 bases). The V gene's germline CDR1 is SQVTM and CDR2 ANQGSEA. Trimming shortened V by 3 bases and J by 3 bases, and 14 bases separated the two germline ends. This CDR3 contains 14 residues. In DNA form, the CDR3 reads TGCAGCGTTGATTCTTCAGGGGCAGACTATGGCTACACCTTC. Translated, it gives CSVDSSGADYGYTF.